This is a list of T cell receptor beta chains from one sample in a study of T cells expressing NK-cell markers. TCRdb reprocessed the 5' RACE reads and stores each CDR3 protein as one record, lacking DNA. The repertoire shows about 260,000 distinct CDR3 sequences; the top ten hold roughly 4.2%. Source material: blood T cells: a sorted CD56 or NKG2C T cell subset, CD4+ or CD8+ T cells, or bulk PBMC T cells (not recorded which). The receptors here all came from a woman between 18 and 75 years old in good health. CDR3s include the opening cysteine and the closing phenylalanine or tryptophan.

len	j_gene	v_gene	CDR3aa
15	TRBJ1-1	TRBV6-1	CASRRAQTSNTEAFF
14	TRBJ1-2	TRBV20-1	CSAREGTLDYGYTF
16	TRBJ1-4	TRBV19	CASSIDGRRDNEKLFF
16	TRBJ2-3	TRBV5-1	CASSIDRASSTDTQYF
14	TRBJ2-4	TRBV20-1	CSATGGTAKNIQYF
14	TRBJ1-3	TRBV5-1	CASNDGTAGNTIYF
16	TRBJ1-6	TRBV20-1	CSARGGAHSYNSPLHF
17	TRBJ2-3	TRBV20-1	CSGTGEVALGMVRTQYF
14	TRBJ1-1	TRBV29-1	CSAGGGLMNTEAFF
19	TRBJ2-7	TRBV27	CASSLRATSGRDYSYEQYF
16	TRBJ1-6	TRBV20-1	CSARDMRGGNNSPLHF
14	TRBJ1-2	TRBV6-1	CASSEGPRVEGYTF
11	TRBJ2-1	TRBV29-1	CSVAAGTSMFF
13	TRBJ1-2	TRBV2	CASSRDSLYGYTF
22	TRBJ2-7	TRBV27	CASSSALAGGPNKAYGSYEQYF
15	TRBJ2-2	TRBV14	CASSQVSAGSGELFF
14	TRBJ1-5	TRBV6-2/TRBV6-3	CASSYYRGNQPQHF
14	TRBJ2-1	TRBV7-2	CASSLALRGNEQFF